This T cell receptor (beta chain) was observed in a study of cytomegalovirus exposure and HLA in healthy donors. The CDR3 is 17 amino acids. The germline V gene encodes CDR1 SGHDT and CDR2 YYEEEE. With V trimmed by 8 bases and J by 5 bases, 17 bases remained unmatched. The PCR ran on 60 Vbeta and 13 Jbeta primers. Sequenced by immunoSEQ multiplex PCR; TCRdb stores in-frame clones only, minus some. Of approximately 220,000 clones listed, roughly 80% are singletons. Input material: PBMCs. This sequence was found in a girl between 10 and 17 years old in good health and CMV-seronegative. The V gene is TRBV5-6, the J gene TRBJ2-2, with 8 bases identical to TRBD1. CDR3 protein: CASRRVGAGGGTGELFF. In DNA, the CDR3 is TGTGCCAGTAGGAGAGTCGGCGCAGGGGGCGGGACCGGGGAGCTGTTTTTT.